The present entry profiles one TCR beta chain with its context. Exposed volunteers were people who met a COVID-19 case within 2 weeks before study entry. This entry belongs to a study of blood T cell repertoires in COVID-19. The overall study: Samples taken during acute and convalescent COVID-19 were collected in the United States, Italy and Spain.

Some clones are missing from TCRdb's copy, which holds only in-frame ones; the method was immunoSEQ multiplex PCR. The data contain nearly 300,000 clones, roughly nine tenths of them singletons. This receptor was obtained from a woman aged 45-65 years who had been exposed to COVID-19. Source material: PBMCs or T cells enriched from blood (not recorded which).

This CDR3 is CARSQTGAGGEQYF. CDR3 coding DNA: TGTGCCAGAAGCCAGACAGGGGCTGGAGGCGAGCAGTACTTC. The V gene is TRBV5-3, the J gene TRBJ2-7; 8 nucleotides line up with TRBD1. TRBV5-3 has ORF status, its function being uncertain. This CDR3 is built from 14 residues. After removal of 4 bases from V and 6 bases from J, the junction contained 9 bases not matched to a gene.